Described below is a single T cell receptor (beta chain) sequence and its context. The source of the sample is a study of cytomegalovirus exposure and HLA in healthy donors. The primer mix had 60 Vbeta and 13 Jbeta primers. Profiled with immunoSEQ multiplex PCR; TCRdb holds only in-frame clones, not every one. The table lists about 110,000 clones, 69% of them singletons. In germline, CDR1 is PRHDT, CDR2 FYEKMQ (reference sequence). The CDR3 has 14 amino acids. With 5 bases removed from V and 3 bases from J, the gap between germline ends came to 13 bases. The V gene is TRBV13, the J gene TRBJ1-1; TRBD1 might be the D (5 bases). The specimen sequenced was PBMCs. The origin of this receptor is a man aged 25 to 40 in good health and CMV-seronegative. The DNA of the CDR3 is TGTGCCAGCAGCGAAGACAGATGGGACACTGAAGCTTTCTTT. Its translation is CASSEDRWDTEAFF.